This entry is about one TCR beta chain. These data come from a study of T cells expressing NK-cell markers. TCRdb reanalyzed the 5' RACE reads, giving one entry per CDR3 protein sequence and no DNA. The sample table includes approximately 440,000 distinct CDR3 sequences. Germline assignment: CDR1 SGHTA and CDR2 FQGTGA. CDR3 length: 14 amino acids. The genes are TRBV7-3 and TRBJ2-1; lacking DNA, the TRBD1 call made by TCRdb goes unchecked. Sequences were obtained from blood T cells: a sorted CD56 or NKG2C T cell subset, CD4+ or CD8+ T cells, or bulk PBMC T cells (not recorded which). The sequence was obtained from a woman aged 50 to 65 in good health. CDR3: CASSLVPGGNEQFF.